Listed here is a single TCR beta chain. Its cognate antigen is unknown. A multiplex PCR was run with 60 Vbeta primers and 13 Jbeta primers. In the original workflow: Later, tens of millions of unique TCR beta chains were counted in an analysis, and 8.5 million to 13 million of them were shared. Repertoires were generated with immunoSEQ multiplex PCR, while TCRdb's copy carries only in-frame clones and drops some. V, J and clone size are those of that table, while D and trimming were read from the DNA. In the table there are about 21,000 clones, around 77% of which are singletons. This entry comes from a study of cytomegalovirus exposure and HLA in healthy donors. Study-level findings and limits: Among the sequence variants, a highly shared cluster was likely an artifact of sequencing. Excluded: some indistinguishable V segments such as TRBV6-2 and TRBV6-3.

Looked up from germline, CDR1 is LNHDA and CDR2 is SQIVND (reference sequence). CDR3 length: 15 amino acids. With 5 bases removed from V and 0 bases from J, the gap between germline ends came to 12 bases. The receptor comes from a man in his fifties or sixties in good health and CMV-seronegative. The material sequenced was PBMCs. This chain uses TRBV19 with TRBJ2-3; weak D call: TRBD1 (6 bases). The CDR3 DNA sequence: TGTGCCAGTAGTCCCCTCGGACAGAGCACAGATACGCAGTATTTT. It translates to CASSPLGQSTDTQYF.